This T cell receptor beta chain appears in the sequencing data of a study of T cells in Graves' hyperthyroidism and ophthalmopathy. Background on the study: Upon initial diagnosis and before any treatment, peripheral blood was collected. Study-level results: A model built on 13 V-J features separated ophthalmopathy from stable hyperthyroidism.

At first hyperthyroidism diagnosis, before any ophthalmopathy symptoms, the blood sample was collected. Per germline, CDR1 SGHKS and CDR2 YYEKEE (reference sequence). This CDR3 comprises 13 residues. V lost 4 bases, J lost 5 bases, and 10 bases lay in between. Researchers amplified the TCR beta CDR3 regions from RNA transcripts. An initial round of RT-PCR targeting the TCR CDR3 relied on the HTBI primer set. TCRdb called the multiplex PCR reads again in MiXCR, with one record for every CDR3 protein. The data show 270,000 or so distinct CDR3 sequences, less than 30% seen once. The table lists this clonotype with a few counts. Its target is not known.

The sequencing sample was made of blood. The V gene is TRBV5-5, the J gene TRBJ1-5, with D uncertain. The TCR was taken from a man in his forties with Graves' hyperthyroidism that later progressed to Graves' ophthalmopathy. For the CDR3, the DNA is TGTGCCAGCAGCCTGATTGAGGATCAGCCCCAGCATTTT. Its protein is CASSLIEDQPQHF. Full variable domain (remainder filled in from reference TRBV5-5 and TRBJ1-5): DAGVTQSPTHLIKTRGQQVTLRCSPISGHKSVSWYQQVLGQGPQFIFQYYEKEERGRGNFPDRFSARQFPNYSSELNVNALLLGDSALYLCASSLIEDQPQHFGDGTRLSIL.